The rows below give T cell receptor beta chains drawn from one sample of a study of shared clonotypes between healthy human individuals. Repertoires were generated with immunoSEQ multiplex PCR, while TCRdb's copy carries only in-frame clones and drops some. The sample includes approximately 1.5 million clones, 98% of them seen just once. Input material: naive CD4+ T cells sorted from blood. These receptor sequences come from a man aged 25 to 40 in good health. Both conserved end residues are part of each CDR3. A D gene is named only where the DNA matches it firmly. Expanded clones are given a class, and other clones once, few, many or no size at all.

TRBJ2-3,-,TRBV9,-,CASSVGPGADTQYF,TGTGCCAGCAGCGTAGGTCCGGGGGCGGATACGCAGTATTTT
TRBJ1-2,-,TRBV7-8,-,CASSLGGFNYGYTF,TGTGCCAGCAGCTTAGGAGGGTTCAACTATGGCTACACCTTC
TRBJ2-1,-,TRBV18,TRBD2,CASSPTSASSINEQFF,TGTGCCAGCTCACCAACTAGCGCCTCAAGCATCAATGAGCAGTTCTTC
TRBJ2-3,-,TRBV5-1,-,CASSGTGGALADTQYF,TGCGCCAGCAGCGGTACGGGCGGCGCGCTCGCAGATACGCAGTATTTT
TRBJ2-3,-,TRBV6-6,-,CASSYWADTDTQYF,TGTGCCAGCAGTTACTGGGCTGACACAGATACGCAGTATTTT
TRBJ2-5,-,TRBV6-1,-,CASSGVQETQYF,TGTGCCAGCAGTGGCGTCCAAGAGACCCAGTACTTC
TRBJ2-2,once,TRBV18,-,CASSPAASITGELFF,TGTGCCAGCTCACCGGCTGCTTCGATTACCGGGGAGCTGTTTTTT
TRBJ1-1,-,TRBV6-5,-,CASSYGGTMNTEAFF,TGTGCCAGCAGTTACGGCGGGACTATGAACACTGAAGCTTTCTTT
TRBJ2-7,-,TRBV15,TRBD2,CATSREMSGSTYEQYF,TGTGCCACCAGCAGAGAAATGAGCGGGAGCACCTACGAGCAGTACTTC
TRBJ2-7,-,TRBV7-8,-,CASSSGPHHEQYF,TGTGCCAGCAGCTCGGGACCCCACCACGAGCAGTACTTC
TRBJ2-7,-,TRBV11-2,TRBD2,CASSLARGSGRVLYEQYF,TGTGCCAGCAGCTTAGCAAGGGGTAGCGGGAGGGTTTTGTACGAGCAGTACTTC
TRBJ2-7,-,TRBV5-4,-,CASSFEGGGGGHEQYF,TGTGCCAGCAGCTTCGAAGGCGGAGGGGGCGGACACGAGCAGTACTTC
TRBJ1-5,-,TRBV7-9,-,CASSLRRDQPQHF,TGTGCCAGCAGCTTAAGGAGGGATCAGCCCCAGCATTTT
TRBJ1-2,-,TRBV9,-,CASSVLGNQNYGYTF,TGTGCCAGCAGCGTTTTGGGTAATCAAAACTATGGCTACACCTTC
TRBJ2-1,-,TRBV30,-,CAWSVTPVAEPSTDEQFF,TGTGCCTGGAGTGTAACCCCTGTGGCAGAACCATCTACGGATGAGCAGTTCTTC
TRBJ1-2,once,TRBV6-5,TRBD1,CASSSDRVGGYTF,TGTGCCAGCAGCTCCGACAGGGTCGGTGGCTACACCTTC
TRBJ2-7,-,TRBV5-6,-,CASSLPQGSEQYF,TGTGCCAGCAGCTTACCCCAGGGGAGCGAGCAGTACTTC
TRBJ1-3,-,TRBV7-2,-,CASSLVGGSSGNTIYF,TGTGCCAGCAGCTTAGTCGGCGGAAGCTCTGGAAACACCATATATTTT
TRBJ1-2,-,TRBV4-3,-,CASSQDRQNYGYTF,TGCGCCAGCAGCCAAGATAGGCAGAACTATGGCTACACCTTC
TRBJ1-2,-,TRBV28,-,CASSFSLGGYTF,TGTGCCAGCAGTTTTTCACTTGGGGGCTACACCTTC
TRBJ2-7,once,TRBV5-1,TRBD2,CASSTGLASYEQYF,TGCGCCAGCAGCACGGGACTAGCGAGCTACGAGCAGTACTTC
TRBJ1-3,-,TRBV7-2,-,CASSLGLSGDTIYF,TGTGCCAGCAGCTTGGGGTTGTCGGGGGACACCATATATTTT
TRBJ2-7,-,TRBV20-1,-,CSASSTYEQYF,TGCAGTGCTAGTAGTACTTACGAGCAGTACTTC
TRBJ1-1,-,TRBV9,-,CASSPGGADRVGAFF,TGTGCCAGCAGCCCTGGGGGGGCAGATCGGGTCGGAGCTTTCTTT
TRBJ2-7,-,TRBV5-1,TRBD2,CASSATSGRPYEQYF,TGCGCCAGCAGCGCAACTAGCGGGAGACCCTACGAGCAGTACTTC
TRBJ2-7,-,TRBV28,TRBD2,CASSLAGVLYEQYF,TGTGCCAGCAGTTTAGCGGGAGTTTTATACGAGCAGTACTTC
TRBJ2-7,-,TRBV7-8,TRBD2,CASSWSGSSYEQYF,TGTGCCAGCAGCTGGAGCGGGAGTTCCTACGAGCAGTACTTC